Each of the 20 T cell receptor beta chains below was sequenced from the same sample in a study of STAT3 mutations in large granular lymphocyte leukemia. Their target antigens are unknown. Some clones are missing from TCRdb's copy, which holds only in-frame ones; the method was immunoSEQ multiplex PCR. The sample includes 13,000 or so clones, 88% of them seen just once. Study-wide findings and caveats: In T-cell large granular lymphocyte leukemia, about half of patients showed multiple immunodominant subclonotypes.

The sequencing sample was made of PBMCs. The source is a human donor with T large granular lymphocyte leukemia. Some clones in this sample may be carry-over from other donors' samples.

This clone has only one observation. The chain employs TRBV4-2 and TRBJ2-1, with a possible D match to TRBD2 (5 bases). Trimming removed 4 bases from V and 3 bases from J, with 13 bases in between. CDR1 LGHNA and CDR2 YNFKEQ come from the germline V gene. The CDR3 runs 15 residues. For the CDR3, the DNA is TGTGCCAGCAGCCCCCAAGCACTAGACTACAATGAGCAGTTCTTC. Its translation: CASSPQALDYNEQFF.

The count of this clone is one. The gene calls are TRBV7-9 and TRBJ1-2, with a possible D match to TRBD1 (6 bases). The CDR3 contains 15 residues. V lost 6 bases, J lost 1 base, and 15 bases lay in between. CDR1 and CDR2 (germline): SEHNR, FQNEAQ (reference sequence). CDR3: CASRNNQGFNYGYTF. The CDR3 DNA is TGTGCCAGCAGAAACAACCAGGGGTTTAACTATGGCTACACCTTC.

The chain joins TRBV5-6 to TRBJ2-1; D not resolved. From germline, CDR1 is SGHDT and CDR2 YYEEEE. Trimming removed 1 base from V and 5 bases from J, with 7 bases in between. The CDR3 runs 13 residues. In nucleotides, the CDR3 is TGTGCCAGCAGCTTGAGAGCCCACAATGAGCAGTTCTTC. Translating gives CASSLRAHNEQFF.

The rearrangement links TRBV18 to TRBJ2-5; D is uncertain. Germline CDR1 and CDR2: KGHSH and LQKENI. The V end lost 2 bases, the J end lost 1 base, and 5 bases lay between the germline ends. The CDR3 consists of 13 residues. The CDR3 DNA reads as TGTGCCAGCTCACCAGGGTTCCAAGAGACCCAGTACTTC. Protein sequence: CASSPGFQETQYF. Drawing the rest from reference TRBV18 and TRBJ2-5, the complete variable domain is NAGVMQNPRHLVRRRGQEARLRCSPMKGHSHVYWYRQLPEEGLKFMVYLQKENIIDESGMPKERFSAEFPKEGPSILRIQQVVRGDSAAYFCASSPGFQETQYFGPGTRLLVL.

The rearrangement joins TRBV28 to TRBJ2-1; 9 nucleotides match TRBD1. CDR3 length: 15 amino acids. Germline V CDR1 and CDR2: MDHEN, SYDVKM. Losses at the gene ends were 6 bases for V and 3 bases for J; bases not matched to a gene: 6. CDR3 DNA sequence: TGTGCCAGCAGACGGACAGGGGTCCACTACAATGAGCAGTTCTTC. This translates into CASRRTGVHYNEQFF. Full variable domain (rest looked up from reference TRBV28 and TRBJ2-1): DVKVTQSSRYLVKRTGEKVFLECVQDMDHENMFWYRQDPGLGLRLIYFSYDVKMKEKGDIPEGYSVSREKKERFSLILESASTNQTSMYLCASRRTGVHYNEQFFGPGTRLTVL.

The chain carries TRBV7-2 and TRBJ2-7; 12 positions match TRBD2. The CDR3 loop spans 17 amino acids. Looked up from germline, CDR1 is SGHTA and CDR2 is FQGNSA. V lost 3 bases to trimming and J lost 2 bases; unmatched junction nucleotides: 8. The CDR3, as DNA: TGTGCCAGCAGCTTTGCTAGCGGGAGGGCCAAGGCCTACGAGCAGTACTTC. This sequence encodes CASSFASGRAKAYEQYF.

The gene calls are TRBV4-1 and TRBJ1-1; no reliable D call. The CDR3 length is 16 residues. CDR1 MGHRA and CDR2 YSYEKL come from the germline V gene. Trimming shortened V by 2 bases and J by 0 bases, and 13 bases separated the two germline ends. In nucleotides, the CDR3 is TGCGCCAGCAGCCAAACCAGGACCCTCGTGAACACTGAAGCTTTCTTT. This codes for CASSQTRTLVNTEAFF.

The chain recombines TRBV7-9 with TRBJ1-2; D perhaps matches TRBD1 (5 bases). The V end lost 5 bases, the J end lost 5 bases, and 30 bases lay between the germline ends. The length of the CDR3 is 19 residues. Per germline, CDR1 SEHNR and CDR2 FQNEAQ (reference sequence). In nucleotides, the CDR3 is TGTGCCAGCAGCCGCCGGGACCAGGTCACCGATAAAAAAGGGTATGGCTACACCTTC. Protein sequence: CASSRRDQVTDKKGYGYTF. Full variable domain (missing parts from reference TRBV7-9 and TRBJ1-2): DTGVSQNPRHKITKRGQNVTFRCDPISEHNRLYWYRQTLGQGPEFLTYFQNEAQLEKSRLLSDRFSAERPKGSFSTLEIQRTEQGDSAMYLCASSRRDQVTDKKGYGYTFGSGTRLTVV.

This clone was seen a single time. The genes are TRBV29-1 and TRBJ2-2; maybe TRBD2 (5 bases). This CDR3 has 12 residues. Germline assignment: CDR1 SQVTM and CDR2 ANQGSEA. Between the trimmed V and J ends, which lost 8 bases and 1 base, there was a span of 8 bases. CDR3 sequence: CSFAGNTGELFF. CDR3 sequence (DNA): TGCAGCTTTGCGGGGAACACCGGGGAGCTGTTTTTT.

The rearrangement uses TRBV6-5 and TRBJ2-3, with a possible D match to TRBD1 (6 bases). Germline assignment: CDR1 MNHEY and CDR2 SVGAGI. Trimming took off 0 bases at V and 5 bases at J, with 15 bases between the two ends. The CDR3 length is 16 residues. The CDR3 is CASSYSKGQGLDTQYF. CDR3 in DNA: TGTGCCAGCAGTTACTCGAAAGGTCAGGGGTTAGATACGCAGTATTTT.

The V and J genes are TRBV2 and TRBJ1-5; D uncertain. CDR1 SNHLY and CDR2 FYNNEI come from the germline V gene. This CDR3 has 15 amino acids. V was trimmed by 3 bases and J by 0 bases, leaving 9 bases between them. Here the CDR3 reads CASSEEYASNQPQHF. The CDR3 DNA reads TGTGCCAGCAGTGAGGAGTATGCTAGCAATCAGCCCCAGCATTTT.

This chain uses TRBV27 with TRBJ1-2; D ambiguous. This CDR3 comprises 12 residues. V dropped 3 bases and J dropped 1 base, with 3 bases sitting between them. CDR1 and CDR2 from the germline V gene are MNHEY and SMNVEV (reference sequence). CDR3 protein: CASSFVNYGYTF. In nucleotides, the CDR3 is TGTGCCAGCAGTTTCGTTAACTATGGCTACACCTTC.

The chain is built from TRBV25-1 and TRBJ1-1; the D is unclear. This CDR3 is 11 amino acids long. V was clipped by 5 bases and J by 4 bases, with 5 bases between them. Germline CDR1 is MGHDK and CDR2 is SYGVNS. This CDR3 reads CASSTGTEAFF. CDR3 DNA sequence: TGTGCCAGCAGTACGGGCACTGAAGCTTTCTTT.

This chain links TRBV15 with TRBJ1-2, with a weak D call TRBD1 (6 bases). CDR1 and CDR2 from the germline V gene are LNHNV and YYDKDF (reference sequence). CDR3 length: 15 residues. With 0 bases removed from V and 7 bases from J, the gap between germline ends came to 15 bases. The CDR3 DNA reads as TGTGCCACCAGCAGAGACCGAACAGGGATGATTGGCTACACCTTC. It yields the protein CATSRDRTGMIGYTF.

The CDR3 spells CASSQPTGGNEQFF. CDR3 sequence (DNA): TGCGCCAGCAGCCAACCGACAGGAGGGAATGAGCAGTTCTTC. V usage is TRBV4-1 and J usage is TRBJ2-1; possibly TRBD1 or TRBD2 for D (6 bases each). The CDR3 sequence is 14 residues long. The V end was cut by 2 bases, the J end by 7 bases, with 12 bases between. In germline, CDR1 is MGHRA, CDR2 YSYEKL.

The chain combines TRBV6-1 with TRBJ2-3, with a tentative D call TRBD2 (5 bases). The V end was cut by 1 base, the J end by 0 bases, with 8 bases between. Germline V CDR1 and CDR2: MNHNS, SASEGT. There are 15 residues in the CDR3. CDR3 coding DNA: TGTGCCAGCAGTGAAGACGGGGTAAGCACAGATACGCAGTATTTT. It specifies CASSEDGVSTDTQYF.

The J gene is TRBJ2-5, the V gene TRBV11-1; no clear D gene. V was cut by 4 bases and J by 5 bases, with 17 bases left in between. This CDR3 contains 15 residues. Germline CDR1 and CDR2: SGHAT and FQDESV (reference sequence). The CDR3 sequence is CASSSPDGLPETQYF. The CDR3 DNA reads TGTGCCAGCAGCTCTCCCGACGGGCTCCCGGAGACCCAGTACTTC.

This clone came up once. This chain connects TRBV18 to TRBJ2-3; D gene unclear. The V and J ends lost 1 base and 6 bases respectively, with 11 bases between them. Per germline, CDR1 KGHSH and CDR2 LQKENI. The length of the CDR3 is 14 residues. The CDR3 DNA is TGTGCCAGCTCACCACTAGGGTTTGGGGATACGCAGTATTTT. It translates to CASSPLGFGDTQYF. Looking up the rest from reference TRBV18 and TRBJ2-3 gives the full variable domain: NAGVMQNPRHLVRRRGQEARLRCSPMKGHSHVYWYRQLPEEGLKFMVYLQKENIIDESGMPKERFSAEFPKEGPSILRIQQVVRGDSAAYFCASSPLGFGDTQYFGPGTRLTVL.

The genes are TRBV22-1 and TRBJ1-2. TRBV22-1 is a listed pseudogene. The CDR3 length is 16 residues. CDR3 bases: TGTCCTGGGAGAGATCCGCGAAAGCGAGAGACCTATGGCTACACCTTC. Translated: CPGRDPRKRETYGYTF.

The gene calls are TRBV6-5 and TRBJ2-2; TRBD1 aligns across 9 bases. The V gene end was trimmed by 5 bases and the J gene end by 5 bases; junction bases not matched to a gene: 6. The CDR3 is made up of 15 amino acids. CDR1 is MNHEY, CDR2 SVGAGI, per germline. The chain's CDR3 is CASSRDRAGTGELFF. Here the CDR3 DNA reads TGTGCCAGCAGTCGGGACAGGGCGGGGACCGGGGAGCTGTTTTTT.